This TCR beta chain was sequenced during a study of cytomegalovirus exposure and HLA in healthy donors (dated by TCRdb to about 2017). For the wider study: An earlier analysis of approximately 640 of the donors reported 250 to 300 Gb of sequence data and 117 million unique TCR beta sequences from about 179 million T cells. Approximately 300 gigabases of sequencing data and about 92 million unique TCR sequences made up an early release that covered approximately 650 HLA-typed donors. The genetic ancestry cluster associated with self-reported Caucasian donors included 80% to 90% of the approximately 400 genotyped donors. The study aimed to test whether cataloging public T cell receptors could reveal signatures of past pathogen exposure. Using immunosequencing, the study profiled T cell repertoires from 666 subjects and related those repertoires to cytomegalovirus serostatus. A separate validation cohort of approximately 120 different subjects was used in addition to the 666-subject first cohort. To predict cytomegalovirus infection status, the study brought together high-throughput TCR immunosequencing, statistical association of individual TCRs with disease status, and machine learning. A later analysis re-analyzed previously published TCR beta repertoires from 550 to 700 donors and added high-resolution HLA genotyping to study TCR occurrence patterns. In the later analysis, no new phenotypic data were used to find candidate immune exposures; instead, reliance was placed on TCR beta sequences and their occurrence across donors. To decide whether each TCR beta V gene segment behaved as functional or pseudogenic, an earlier analysis of fewer than 750 of the donors relied on high-throughput TCR beta sequencing. Donor age, sex, ethnicity and CMV serostatus were compiled together with the repertoire data. In a later genetic analysis, genome-wide SNP genotypes for about 65% of the roughly 700 donors were used, and that subset was treated as a discovery cohort. All discovery cohort repertoires had been generated using a single sequencing platform. Both class I and class II loci were covered by HLA typing, at four-digit resolution. Typing coverage varied by locus: roughly 620-640 donors for A, B, C, DRB1 and DQB1; 522 for DQA1; around 570 for DPA1; roughly 450 for DPB1. Roughly five DR-DQ haplotypes were treated as single units for association and clustering because of strong linkage in the cohort. On average, around 240,000 unique TCR beta nucleotide sequences were sequenced per donor among 350 to 400 genotyped donors of the cohort, with 15% to 20% of those sequences being non-productive. Findings and caveats that apply to the study as a whole: The presence/absence analyses assumed that sequencing depth was roughly uniform across donors, and that assumption may not be true. A later genetic analysis reported fewer N-insertions in productive TCRs among donors in an Asian-associated ancestry cluster than the roughly 720-donor mean. Because counts were too low, seventeen rarely observed V segments, including chromosome 9 orphons, were excluded from the earlier analysis of roughly 580 of the donors. While some public TCRs were present in many individuals, most TCR sequences turned up only very rarely across donors. Because the 87-base-pair reads could not distinguish some IMGT-functional V segments, including TRBV6-2 and TRBV6-3, those segments were excluded. In a later analysis, several top co-occurrence clusters were reported to appear linked to parvovirus B19, influenza, CMV and Epstein-Barr virus. It was suggested by the authors that the approach could potentially be generalized to other disease states and immunological phenotypes. A later analysis found that HLA-associated TCR beta chains were more clonally expanded and had lower generation probabilities than equally common non-associated chains. A cluster of highly shared sequence variants was judged likely to represent a technical artifact of the sequencing pipeline. The classifier was reported to diagnose cytomegalovirus status with high specificity and sensitivity in both the original cohort and the validation cohort. In vitro tests confirmed that a few of the cytomegalovirus-associated TCR beta chains recognize cytomegalovirus antigens. A later analysis associated 15,000 to 20,000 TCR beta sequences with specific HLA alleles at a false discovery rate of 0.05. Only TCR beta chains were sequenced in this cohort, and the absence of alpha or paired-chain data limited detectable features. Broadly in line with IMGT annotations, most TCR beta V segments showed up in productive rearrangements about 87% or about 30% of the time in an earlier analysis of several hundred of the donors. In the study, 150 to 200 TCR beta chains were listed as associated with cytomegalovirus. Assigning TCR associations to individual alleles was difficult when HLA alleles, especially DR and DQ, strongly co-occurred. HLA typing was unavailable for some donors at each locus, so association tests used only the typed subset. Most CMV-associated TCR beta chains appeared to be HLA-restricted in a later analysis, and the HLA associations seemed to be driven largely by CMV exposure. A further reported finding was that TCR beta sequences accurately predicted the HLA-A and HLA-B alleles for most subjects in the first cohort. A later analysis found that TCR association rates varied across HLA loci, with DRB1 alleles showing the most associated TCRs and HLA-C alleles the fewest. Immune exposure information for the cohort was limited to CMV serostatus. A later genetic analysis associated a missense DCLRE1C variant with V-gene and J-gene trimming of TCR beta chains, and an independent cohort replicated the association. Linkage disequilibrium might explain the correlated functional status among segregating V segments, but an unknown experimental factor could not be excluded.

Points on this clone: The antigen it recognizes is unknown.

The germline V end is reduced by 6 bases and the J end by 4 bases; junction bases left unmatched: 6. As encoded in the germline V gene, CDR1 is MGHDK while CDR2 is SYGVNS. Measured from the cysteine to the phenylalanine, the CDR3 is 15 residues long. Only CDR3 DNA remains: 45 bases, in frame from the first base. The receptor library was made with the immunoSEQ multiplex PCR assay. The multiplex PCR relied on a mix of 60 forward primers for TCR Vbeta segments and 13 reverse primers for TCR Jbeta segments. The CDR3 region of rearranged TCR beta genes was amplified from genomic DNA by a multiplex PCR assay. The Illumina HiSeq System was used to sequence the amplified TCR beta libraries as 87-base-pair reads. As for the authors' bioinformatics: Across the 640 or so repertoires, a later analysis counted 80 million or so unique TCR beta chains, roughly 11 million of which were shared by at least two donors. A nearest-neighbor algorithm error-corrected the raw reads and collapsed the reads into unique sequences, merging closely related sequences to remove PCR and sequencing errors. V, D and J gene segments were assigned by aligning CDR3 sequences to IMGT reference sequences. For a sequence to be retained, at least a six-nucleotide match to both a V gene segment and a J gene segment was required. A rearrangement counted as productive if the CDR3 had no stop codons and remained in frame with V and J, and every other rearrangement counted as non-productive. Following IMGT convention, CDR3 was defined as the stretch from the second conserved V-encoded cysteine up to the conserved J-encoded phenylalanine. Sequences without an unambiguous match to a single V gene segment were excluded from the earlier analysis of about 630 of the donors. An earlier analysis of fewer than 650 of the donors classified V segments as functional when productive rearrangements were above 56.7% and as segregating when the standard deviation between donors was above 5%. To diagnose cytomegalovirus status from the catalog of TCR beta chain sequences, a statistical classification framework was built. V and J gene assignment, in a later analysis, came from comparing TCR nucleotide sequences with IMGT/GENE-DB human TR gene sequences. The TCRdist pipeline was used in a later analysis to assign CDR3 sequences and most-parsimonious VDJ recombination scenarios. In a later analysis, each TCR beta chain was defined by its CDR3 amino acid sequence together with its V-gene family, and reads without a unique V-gene family were excluded. A later analysis removed 500 to 600 highly shared, low-generation-probability nucleotide sequences to deal with suspected cross-contamination and a sequencing artifact. For each public chain, a later analysis derived a clonal expansion index from normalized ranks of inferred template counts within each repertoire. A later analysis computed generation probabilities with a VDJ recombination model fitted to out-of-frame rearrangements, and checked the results against IGoR. A later analysis scored TCR-TCR, TCR-HLA and TCR-CMV co-occurrence with hypergeometric tests, applying a repertoire-size bias correction to TCR pairs. To estimate false discovery rates, a later analysis permuted the HLA or CMV assignments 20 times. In a later analysis, co-occurring TCRs were grouped using DBSCAN, and TCRdist sequence similarity was added for clustering within HLA-allele-positive subsets. Co-occurrence clustering excluded repertoires with fewer than 30,000 or more than 120,000 public chains, plus five with anomalous nucleotide sharing. In TCRdb, the immuneACCESS table is reduced to in-frame sequences with V and J assigned. These tables do not hold every clone; where another copy was compared, an unresolved V gene accounts for under half, and the others remain unexplained. D and trimming were read from the DNA, whereas the V and J calls and clone size are those reported in that table. The sample's table lists a count of more than 50,000 clones. The top ten clonotypes cover 12% of the sample.

The cohort comprised approximately 700 healthy bone marrow donors. All cohort members were sampled while nominally healthy, although unrecorded immune exposures were likely present. The donor was CMV seropositive and belonged to the group of more than 250 seropositive cohort members. A peripheral blood sample was collected from each donor, and TCR beta sequencing was performed on peripheral blood mononuclear cells. The Qiagen DNeasy Blood Extraction Kit was used to extract genomic DNA from the blood cell samples. The sequencing sample was made of PBMCs. The receptor comes from a young man in good health and CMV-seropositive. The chain uses TRBV25-1 and TRBJ2-3, with 11 junctional bases fitting TRBD2. The DNA sequence is as follows: TGTGCCAGCAGCTTGACTAGCGGGATGGCAGATACGCAGTATTTT. It specifies CASSLTSGMADTQYF.